The 21 T cell receptor beta chains below come from one sample, sequenced in a study of blood T cell repertoires in COVID-19. Repertoires were generated with immunoSEQ multiplex PCR, while TCRdb's copy carries only in-frame clones and drops some. The sample shows some 130,000 clones, about four fifths of them seen only once. The sample comprised peripheral blood. Every receptor here comes from a woman between 55 and 75 years old with active or convalescent COVID-19.

The rearrangement uses TRBV29-1 and TRBJ2-7, with 7 bases lining up with TRBD1. Germline CDR1 reads SQVTM; CDR2 reads ANQGSEA. After removal of 0 bases from V and 3 bases from J, the junction contained 5 bases not matched to a gene. The CDR3 runs 14 residues. The CDR3, as DNA: TGCAGCGTTGAAGATTGGGCAGGGGGCTACGAGCAGTACTTC. Translating gives CSVEDWAGGYEQYF.

The J gene is TRBJ2-7, the V gene TRBV7-8, with D possibly being TRBD2 (5 bases). Trimming shortened V by 8 bases and J by 2 bases, and 19 bases separated the two germline ends. The CDR3 consists of 15 residues. The germline gives CDR1 SGHVS, CDR2 FQNEAQ. DNA of the CDR3: TGTGCCAGCCACCCCATCGCGGGCGATACCTACGAGCAGTACTTC. Translation: CASHPIAGDTYEQYF.

This chain connects TRBV3-1 (or the pseudogene TRBV3-2) to TRBJ1-6; D is undetermined. This CDR3 has 13 amino acids. V lost 0 bases, J lost 6 bases, and 3 bases lay in between. In germline, CDR1 is LGHDT, CDR2 YNNKEL (reference sequence). CDR3 DNA: TGTGCCAGCAGCCAAGAACTTAATTCACCCCTCCACTTT. This codes for CASSQELNSPLHF.

The CDR3 reads CASSLELAGVTGANVLTF. In DNA, the CDR3 is TGTGCCAGCAGCTTGGAACTAGCGGGAGTTACTGGGGCCAACGTCCTGACTTTC. The rearrangement links TRBV5-6 to TRBJ2-6; 11 nucleotides line up with TRBD2. J gave up 2 bases and V 0 bases, and 4 bases lay outside the gene matches. The CDR3 has 18 amino acids. Germline V gene sequence: CDR1 SGHDT, CDR2 YYEEEE.

J is TRBJ1-2 and V is TRBV4-1, with D maybe TRBD1 (5 bases). Germline lookup yields CDR1 MGHRA and CDR2 YSYEKL. The CDR3 runs to 14 residues. V dropped 1 base and J dropped 3 bases, with 9 bases sitting between them. The CDR3 DNA is TGCGCCAGCAGCCAAGGGGGCGTGGACTATGGCTACACCTTC. It yields the protein CASSQGGVDYGYTF.

The sample holds one count of this clone. The chain couples TRBV6-2 or TRBV6-3 to TRBJ1-5; D perhaps matches TRBD1 (5 bases). V was clipped by 6 bases and J by 4 bases, with 19 bases between them. CDR1 is MNHEY and CDR2 is SVGEGT in the germline V gene. CDR3 length equals 16 residues. For the CDR3, the DNA is TGTGCCAGCAGCCCCTGGCGTCAGGGCCGTAATCAGCCCCAGCATTTT. Its translation: CASSPWRQGRNQPQHF.

This clone was counted between two and nine times. This chain uses TRBV7-6 with TRBJ2-5, with a tentative D call TRBD1 (6 bases). In germline, CDR1 is SGHVS, CDR2 FNYEAQ. Trimming shortened V by 5 bases and J by 2 bases, and 9 bases separated the two germline ends. This CDR3 has 13 residues. The CDR3 region has the DNA TGTGCCAGCAGCACGGACAGACAAGAGACCCAGTACTTC. Encoded protein: CASSTDRQETQYF.

This chain connects TRBV5-1 to TRBJ2-1; D is unresolved. V was clipped by 6 bases and J by 4 bases, with 17 bases between them. There are 15 residues in the CDR3. Germline CDR1 SGHRS, CDR2 YFSETQ. The chain's CDR3 is CASKNVGSGYNEQFF. DNA for the CDR3: TGCGCCAGCAAGAACGTCGGGTCTGGATACAATGAGCAGTTCTTC.

The CDR3 nucleotides read TGTGCCAGCAGCTATTTAGCGGGCACTGCCTACAATGAGCAGTTCTTC. Protein product: CASSYLAGTAYNEQFF. This chain connects TRBV5-6 to TRBJ2-1; 7 nucleotides match TRBD2. The V segment lost 3 bases and the J segment 2 bases; nucleotides outside the gene matches: 8. The CDR3 has 16 amino acids. Per germline, CDR1 SGHDT and CDR2 YYEEEE.

The rearrangement joins TRBV11-3 to TRBJ2-3, with 7 positions matching TRBD2. The CDR3 contains 15 residues. Looked up from germline, CDR1 is SGHNT and CDR2 is YENEEA. Trimming cost V 5 bases and J 6 bases; bases outside gene matches: 11. The CDR3, as DNA: TGTGCCAGCAGCCAACGCGGGAGCCTTTGGGATACGCAGTATTTT. This translates into CASSQRGSLWDTQYF.

The chain combines TRBV6-5 with TRBJ1-5, with D perhaps TRBD1 (5 bases). The CDR3 is 13 residues long. Germline V gene data show CDR1 as MNHEY and CDR2 as SVGAGI. Trimming removed 8 bases from V and 0 bases from J, with 8 bases in between. The DNA of the CDR3 is TGTGCCAGCGGGGCAAATAGCAATCAGCCCCAGCATTTT. Translating gives CASGANSNQPQHF.

The V gene is TRBV11-2, the J gene TRBJ1-6; the match to TRBD1 covers 9 bases. V shed 5 bases, J shed 2 bases, and the junction held 4 bases outside the gene matches. Germline V gene lookup returns CDR1 SGHAT and CDR2 FQNNGV. The CDR3 totals 16 residues. The CDR3 loop is CASSERDRAYNSPLHF. For the CDR3, the DNA is TGTGCCAGCAGCGAAAGGGACAGGGCCTATAATTCACCCCTCCACTTT.

About this clone: One end of the junction fails to match germline, which may point to a read error. The V and J genes are TRBV7-2 and TRBJ2-1; 8 bases agree with TRBD1. CDR3 size: 16 residues. Per the germline V gene, CDR1 is SGHTA and CDR2 is FQGNSA. This chain's CDR3 is CASSLQGALSYNEQFF. CDR3 coding DNA: TGTGCCAGCAGCCTTCAGGGGGCCCTCTCCTACAATGAACAGTTCTTC. Based on the CDR3 plus reference TRBV7-2 and TRBJ2-1, the full variable domain is GAGVSQSPSNKVTEKGKDVELRCDPISGHTALYWYRQSLGQGLEFLIYFQGNSAPDKSGLPSDRFSAERTGGSVSTLTIQRTQQEDSAVYLCASSLQGALSYNEQFFGPGTRLTVL.

CDR3 in DNA: TGTGCCAGCAGTTATCACAGGGTCAATCAGCCCCAGCATTTT. This encodes CASSYHRVNQPQHF. The V and J genes are TRBV6-9 and TRBJ1-5; D is perhaps TRBD1 (6 bases). Germline CDR1 is MNHGY and CDR2 is SVAAGI. The V end was cut by 2 bases, the J end by 3 bases, with 8 bases between. This CDR3 has 14 amino acids.

The chain is built from TRBV19 and TRBJ2-1; TRBD2 matches at 8 bases. CDR3 length: 14 residues. Per germline, CDR1 LNHDA and CDR2 SQIVND (reference sequence). The ends lost 9 bases at V and 1 base at J; junction bases unmatched: 5. The CDR3 region is CASQIAGSYNEQFF. CDR3 nucleotides: TGTGCCAGCCAAATAGCGGGGTCCTACAATGAGCAGTTCTTC.

The rearrangement uses TRBV3-1 (or the pseudogene TRBV3-2) and TRBJ1-3; no firm D call. V gave up 5 bases and J gave up 0 bases, with 11 bases separating them. The germline V gene encodes CDR1 LGHDT and CDR2 YNNKEL (reference sequence). This CDR3 comprises 15 residues. As DNA, the CDR3 is TGTGCCAGCAGCAACCATCCAGGCTCTGGAAACACCATATATTTT. Amino acids: CASSNHPGSGNTIYF.

This clone appeared a few times. The rearrangement joins TRBV2 to TRBJ1-6; 9 bases map to TRBD1. This CDR3 has 13 residues. J was trimmed by 9 bases and V by 10 bases; bases with no gene match: 7. Germline V gives CDR1 SNHLY, CDR2 FYNNEI. This CDR3 is CATSDRGPSPLHF. The DNA of the CDR3 is TGTGCCACCTCGGACAGGGGTCCTTCACCCCTCCACTTT.

The chain couples TRBV28 to TRBJ2-3; the D gene is possibly TRBD1 (6 bases). The germline gives CDR1 MDHEN, CDR2 SYDVKM. CDR3 length: 14 amino acids. V was shortened by 10 bases and J by 0 bases, with 14 bases between the two germline ends. The DNA for the CDR3 is TGTGCCATACAGGGCCCCCTTAGCACAGATACGCAGTATTTT. This sequence encodes CAIQGPLSTDTQYF.

This clone showed up just a few times. This chain joins TRBV10-1 and TRBJ2-1, with D maybe TRBD2 (7 bases). Trimming took 4 bases from V and 0 from J, leaving 10 bases between them. The CDR3 spans 15 residues. Germline loops: CDR1 WNHNN, CDR2 SYGVQD (reference sequence). The CDR3 sequence is CASSVRGGSYNEQFF. CDR3 nucleotide sequence: TGCGCCAGCAGTGTAAGGGGGGGCTCCTACAATGAGCAGTTCTTC.

The rearrangement uses TRBV2 and TRBJ1-5; D ambiguous. The germline CDR1 and CDR2 sequences are SNHLY and FYNNEI. Trimming shortened V by 4 bases and J by 6 bases, and 13 bases separated the two germline ends. The CDR3 loop spans 14 amino acids. CDR3 protein: CASSGLRGGQPQHF. The CDR3 DNA sequence: TGTGCCAGCAGTGGTTTGAGAGGAGGTCAGCCCCAGCATTTT.

The chain recombines TRBV29-1 with TRBJ1-1; perhaps TRBD1 as D (6 bases). Per the germline V gene, CDR1 is SQVTM and CDR2 is ANQGSEA. V shed 4 bases and J shed 1 base, with 13 bases lying between them. The CDR3 covers 14 residues. The CDR3 nucleotides read TGCAGCGTTGGCAAGACAGGTCAGAACACTGAAGCTTTCTTT. Protein: CSVGKTGQNTEAFF.